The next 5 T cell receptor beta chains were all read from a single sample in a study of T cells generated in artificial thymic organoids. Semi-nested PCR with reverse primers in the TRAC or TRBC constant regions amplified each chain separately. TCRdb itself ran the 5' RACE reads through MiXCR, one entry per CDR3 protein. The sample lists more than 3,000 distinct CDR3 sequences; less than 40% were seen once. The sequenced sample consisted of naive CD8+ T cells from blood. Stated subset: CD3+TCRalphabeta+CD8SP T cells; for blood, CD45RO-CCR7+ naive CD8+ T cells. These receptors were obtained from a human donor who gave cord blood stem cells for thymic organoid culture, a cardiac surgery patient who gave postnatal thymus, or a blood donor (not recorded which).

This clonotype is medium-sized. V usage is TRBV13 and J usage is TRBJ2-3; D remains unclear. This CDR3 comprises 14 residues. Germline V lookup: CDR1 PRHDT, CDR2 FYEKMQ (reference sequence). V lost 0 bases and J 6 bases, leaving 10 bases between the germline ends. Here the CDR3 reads CASSLGGSTDTQYF. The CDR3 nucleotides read TGTGCCAGCAGCTTAGGGGGATCCACTGATACGCAGTATTTT.

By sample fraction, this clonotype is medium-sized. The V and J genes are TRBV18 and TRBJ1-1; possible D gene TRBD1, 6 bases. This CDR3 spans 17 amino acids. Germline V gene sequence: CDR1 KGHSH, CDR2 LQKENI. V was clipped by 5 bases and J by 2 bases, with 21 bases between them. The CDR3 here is CASSSPTGKGTNTEAFF. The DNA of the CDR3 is TGTGCCAGCTCATCTCCCACAGGGAAGGGAACCAACACTGAAGCTTTCTTT.

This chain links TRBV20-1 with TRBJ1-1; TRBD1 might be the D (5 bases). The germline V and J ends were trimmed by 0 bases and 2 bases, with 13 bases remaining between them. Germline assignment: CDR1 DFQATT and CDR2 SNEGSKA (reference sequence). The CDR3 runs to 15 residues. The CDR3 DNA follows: TGCAGTGCTAGAGATCGGCCAGGGCTCAACACTGAAGCTTTCTTT. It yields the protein CSARDRPGLNTEAFF.

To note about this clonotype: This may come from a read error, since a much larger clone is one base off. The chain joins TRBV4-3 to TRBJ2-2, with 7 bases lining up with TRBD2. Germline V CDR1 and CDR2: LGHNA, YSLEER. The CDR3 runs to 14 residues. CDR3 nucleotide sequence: TGCGCCAGCGGTTACGGGGGGAACACCGGGGAGCCGTTTTTT. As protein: CASGYGGNTGEPFF.

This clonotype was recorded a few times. CDR3 amino acids: CASSPYLGTVKNIQYF. In nucleotides, the CDR3 is TGTGCCAGCAGTCCCTACCTCGGGACAGTCAAAAACATTCAGTACTTC. The gene calls are TRBV28 and TRBJ2-4, with 7 bases lining up with TRBD1. Germline V gene sequence: CDR1 MDHEN, CDR2 SYDVKM. This CDR3 is 16 amino acids long. V shed 5 bases, J shed 3 bases, and the junction held 10 bases outside the gene matches.